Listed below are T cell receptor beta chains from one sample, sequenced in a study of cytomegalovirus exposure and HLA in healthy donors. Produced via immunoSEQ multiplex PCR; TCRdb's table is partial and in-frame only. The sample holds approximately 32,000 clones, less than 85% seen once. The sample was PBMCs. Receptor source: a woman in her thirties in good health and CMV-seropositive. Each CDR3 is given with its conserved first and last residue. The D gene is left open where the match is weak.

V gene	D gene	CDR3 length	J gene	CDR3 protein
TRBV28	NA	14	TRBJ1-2	CASSPRDLLSGYPF
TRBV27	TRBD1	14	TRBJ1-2	CASSLAGGYYGYTF
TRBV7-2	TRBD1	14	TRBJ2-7	CASSPGQAAYEQYF
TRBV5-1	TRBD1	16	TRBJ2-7	CASSREPGQGAYEQYF
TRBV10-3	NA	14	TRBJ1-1	CAISEGQSNTEAFF
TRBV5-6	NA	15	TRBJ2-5	CASSSFSVNQEAQYF
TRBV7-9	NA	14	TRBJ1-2	CASSLTGTNYGYTF
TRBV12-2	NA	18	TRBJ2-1	CASFPTSGSVSSYNEQFF
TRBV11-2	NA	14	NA	CASTVTGPDYEQYF
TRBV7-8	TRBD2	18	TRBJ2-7	CASSHGLAGGPITYEQYF
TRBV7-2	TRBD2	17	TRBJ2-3	CASSLGLAGGFTDTQYF
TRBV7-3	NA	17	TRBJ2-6	CASRLAGGGSGANVLTF
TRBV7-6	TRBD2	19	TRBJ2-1	CASSLEGLGGRAWDNEQFF
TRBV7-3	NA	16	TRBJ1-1	CASSLTRTGRNTEAFF
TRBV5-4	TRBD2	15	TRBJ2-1	CASSLTSGNFNEQFF
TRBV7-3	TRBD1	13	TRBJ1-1	CASSASGGTEAFF
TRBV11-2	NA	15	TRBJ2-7	CASSLEMDSSYEQYF
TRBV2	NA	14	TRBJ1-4	CASKLVVFNEKLFF
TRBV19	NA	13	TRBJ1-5	CASNPGEDQPQHF
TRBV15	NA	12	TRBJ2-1	CATSPGSDEQFF